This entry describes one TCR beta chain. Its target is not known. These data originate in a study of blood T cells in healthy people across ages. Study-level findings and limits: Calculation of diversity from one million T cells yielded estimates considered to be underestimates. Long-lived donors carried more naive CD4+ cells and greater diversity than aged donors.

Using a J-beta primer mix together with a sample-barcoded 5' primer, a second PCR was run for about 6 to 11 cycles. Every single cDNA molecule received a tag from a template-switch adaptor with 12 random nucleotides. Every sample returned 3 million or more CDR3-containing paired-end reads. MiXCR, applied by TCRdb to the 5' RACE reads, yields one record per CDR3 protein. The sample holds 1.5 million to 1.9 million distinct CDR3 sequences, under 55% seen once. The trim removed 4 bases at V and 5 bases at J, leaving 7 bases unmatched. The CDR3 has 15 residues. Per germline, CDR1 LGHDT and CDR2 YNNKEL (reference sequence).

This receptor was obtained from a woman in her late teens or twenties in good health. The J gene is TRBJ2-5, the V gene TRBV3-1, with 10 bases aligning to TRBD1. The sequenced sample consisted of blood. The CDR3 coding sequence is TGTGCCAGCAGCCCTCCAGAGACAGGGGGCGAGACCCAGTACTTC. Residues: CASSPPETGGETQYF.